What follows are 25 T cell receptor beta chains derived from one specimen sequenced in a study of blood T cell repertoires in COVID-19. Produced via immunoSEQ multiplex PCR; TCRdb's table is partial and in-frame only. The table includes about 380,000 clones, about 90% detected once. Sequencing input: PBMCs or T cells enriched from blood (not recorded which). The receptors shown here come from a man aged 25 to 40 who had recovered from COVID-19.

This rearrangement joins TRBV19 to TRBJ2-7; perhaps TRBD1 as D (5 bases). The ends were cut back, 5 bases at V and 0 bases at J, with 11 bases in the middle. This CDR3 has 14 amino acids. The germline CDR1 and CDR2 sequences are LNHDA and SQIVND (reference sequence). In nucleotides, the CDR3 is TGTGCCAGTAGTCTCCGGACATACTCCTACGAGCAGTACTTC. Translated: CASSLRTYSYEQYF.

The CDR3 protein is CASTRGDSPLHF. The CDR3 DNA reads TGTGCCAGCACCAGGGGGGATTCACCCCTCCACTTT. The chain links TRBV7-9 to TRBJ1-6, with 7 bases aligning to TRBD1. The CDR3 runs to 12 residues. V lost 7 bases and J lost 8; bases outside the gene matches: 2. Germline assignment: CDR1 SEHNR and CDR2 FQNEAQ (reference sequence).

The chain recombines TRBV5-1 with TRBJ2-2; TRBD1 is a possible D gene (6 bases). This CDR3 comprises 20 residues. Between the trimmed V and J ends, which lost 2 bases and 6 bases, there was a span of 29 bases. Germline V CDR1 and CDR2: SGHRS, YFSETQ. This CDR3 reads CASSLPGAKSVGTTAGELFF. The CDR3 DNA follows: TGCGCCAGCAGCTTACCCGGGGCGAAATCGGTGGGGACAACGGCCGGGGAGCTGTTTTTT.

The chain joins TRBV5-4 to TRBJ2-2; perhaps TRBD1 as D (6 bases). The V end was cut by 0 bases, the J end by 4 bases, with 10 bases between. The germline V gene encodes CDR1 SGHNT and CDR2 YYREEE (reference sequence). This CDR3 is 15 amino acids long. CDR3 sequence (DNA): TGTGCCAGCAGCTTGGATGGGGGCTTCACCGGGGAGCTGTTTTTT. Translation gives CASSLDGGFTGELFF.

The J gene is TRBJ2-5, the V gene TRBV18; perhaps TRBD1 as D (6 bases). V was shortened by 2 bases and J by 5 bases, with 12 bases between the two germline ends. Germline V gene data show CDR1 as KGHSH and CDR2 as LQKENI. The CDR3 runs to 14 residues. The CDR3, as DNA: TGTGCCAGCTCACCAAGGGGGAATTTGGAGACCCAGTACTTC. Its translation: CASSPRGNLETQYF.

The V gene is TRBV6-2 or TRBV6-3, the J gene TRBJ1-6; D might be TRBD1 (6 bases). The CDR3 has 15 amino acids. V was clipped by 0 bases and J by 9 bases, with 12 bases between them. Germline CDR1 is MNHEY and CDR2 is SVGEGT. CDR3: CASSYSAGGRSPLHF. The CDR3, as DNA: TGTGCCAGCAGTTACTCTGCGGGGGGCCGTTCACCCCTCCACTTT.

The CDR3 protein is CASSQDGARWDEKLFF. In DNA form, the CDR3 reads TGTGCCAGCAGCCAAGATGGGGCCCGGTGGGATGAAAAACTGTTTTTT. The chain links TRBV3-1 (or the pseudogene TRBV3-2) to TRBJ1-4, with a weak D call TRBD1 (5 bases). The CDR3 loop spans 16 amino acids. The germline CDR1 and CDR2 sequences are LGHDT and YNNKEL (reference sequence). Trimming removed 0 bases from V and 6 bases from J, with 14 bases in between.

The rearrangement uses TRBV5-4 and TRBJ2-2, with 7 bases fitting TRBD2. There are 15 residues in the CDR3. Germline V CDR1 and CDR2: SGHNT, YYREEE (reference sequence). J was trimmed by 1 base and V by 7 bases; bases with no gene match: 7. This CDR3 reads CASEKAGLNTGELFF. In DNA, the CDR3 is TGTGCCAGCGAGAAAGCGGGATTGAACACCGGGGAGCTGTTTTTT. Full variable domain (remainder filled in from reference TRBV5-4 and TRBJ2-2): ETGVTQSPTHLIKTRGQQVTLRCSSQSGHNTVSWYQQALGQGPQFIFQYYREEENGRGNFPPRFSGLQFPNYSSELNVNALELDDSALYLCASEKAGLNTGELFFGEGSRLTVL.

This sequence joins TRBV7-2 and TRBJ2-7, with D hard to call. This CDR3 has 11 amino acids. Trimming took 3 bases from V and 3 from J, leaving 3 bases between them. Germline CDR1 and CDR2: SGHTA and FQGNSA. The CDR3 DNA reads as TGTGCCAGCAGCTTCCGCTACGAGCAGTACTTC. This gives the protein CASSFRYEQYF.

The chain combines TRBV7-3 with TRBJ2-2; 7 bases map to TRBD1. With V trimmed by 5 bases and J by 6 bases, 6 bases remained unmatched. The CDR3 sequence is 14 residues long. Germline V CDR1 and CDR2: SGHTA, FQGTGA. The CDR3 loop is CASSQRGLAGELFF. For the CDR3, the DNA is TGTGCCAGCAGCCAAAGGGGGCTCGCCGGGGAGCTGTTTTTT.

The V gene is TRBV5-1, the J gene TRBJ2-7, with D perhaps TRBD2 (6 bases). The CDR3 spans 13 residues. V was cut by 5 bases and J by 1 base, with 10 bases left in between. Germline V gene data show CDR1 as SGHRS and CDR2 as YFSETQ. CDR3: CASSDGGSYEQYF. The CDR3 DNA reads as TGCGCCAGCAGTGACGGGGGATCCTACGAGCAGTACTTC.

This clone has a handful of counts. V is TRBV19 and J is TRBJ1-1, with TRBD1 as a possible D gene (5 bases). V lost 6 bases and J 4 bases, leaving 18 bases between the germline ends. Per the germline V gene, CDR1 is LNHDA and CDR2 is SQIVND (reference sequence). This CDR3 spans 15 amino acids. In DNA form, the CDR3 reads TGTGCCAGTAGCCGCGTGGGGGGATTAGGCACTGAAGCTTTCTTT. Its protein product is CASSRVGGLGTEAFF.

V usage is TRBV12-3 or TRBV12-4 and J usage is TRBJ1-1; D gene ambiguous. This CDR3 is 12 amino acids long. With 6 bases removed from V and 6 bases from J, the gap between germline ends came to 11 bases. The CDR3 reads CASRLGRAEAFF. The DNA of the CDR3 is TGTGCCAGCAGACTGGGGAGAGCTGAAGCTTTCTTT.

The rearrangement joins TRBV5-6 to TRBJ1-2; D is uncertain. The germline V and J ends were trimmed by 1 base and 4 bases, with 14 bases remaining between them. From germline, CDR1 is SGHDT and CDR2 YYEEEE. The CDR3 totals 15 residues. CDR3 protein: CASSLTEGVRYGYTF. CDR3 nucleotides: TGTGCCAGCAGCTTGACGGAGGGTGTTCGCTATGGCTACACCTTC.

The V call is TRBV7-2, the J call TRBJ2-7, with a tentative D call TRBD2 (5 bases). Trimming took 5 bases from V and 5 from J, leaving 16 bases between them. Germline values: CDR1 SGHTA, CDR2 FQGNSA. CDR3 length equals 14 residues. CDR3 sequence: CASSPPRGGHEQYF. The CDR3 DNA is TGTGCCAGCAGCCCACCTCGGGGTGGCCACGAGCAGTACTTC.

V gene TRBV30 combines with J gene TRBJ1-1; 9 positions match TRBD1. V gave up 1 base and J gave up 11 bases; unmatched junction bases: 8. Germline V gene data show CDR1 as GTSNPN and CDR2 as SVGIG (reference sequence). CDR3 size: 13 residues. DNA of the CDR3: TGTGCCTGGAGTGGGGGACAGGGTTTTAGTGCTTTCTTT. Its protein is CAWSGGQGFSAFF.

This rearrangement joins TRBV6-5 to TRBJ2-7, with a tentative D call TRBD2 (6 bases). Trimming cost V 8 bases and J 0 bases, with 14 bases left between them. This CDR3 spans 14 amino acids. CDR1 is MNHEY and CDR2 is SVGAGI in the germline V gene. The CDR3 spells CASRGSGLSYEQYF. DNA of the CDR3: TGTGCCAGCCGGGGTTCGGGACTCTCCTACGAGCAGTACTTC.

The chain links TRBV10-3 to TRBJ2-2; TRBD2 aligns across 7 bases. Germline V gives CDR1 ENHRY, CDR2 SYGVKD. The V segment lost 4 bases and the J segment 2 bases; nucleotides outside the gene matches: 7. The CDR3 length is 16 residues. The CDR3 DNA follows: TGTGCCATCAGTGGACGAGCGGGATTAAACACCGGGGAGCTGTTTTTT. Protein: CAISGRAGLNTGELFF.

The chain is built from TRBV11-2 and TRBJ2-3; 8 bases match TRBD2. V lost 2 bases to trimming and J lost 5 bases; unmatched junction nucleotides: 0. The CDR3 length is 13 residues. Germline CDR1 reads SGHAT; CDR2 reads FQNNGV. Written as DNA, the CDR3 is TGTGCCAGCAGCTTAAGCGGGGGAGATACGCAGTATTTT. This translates into CASSLSGGDTQYF.

To note about this clone: At one of its ends the junction is not consistent with the germline gene, which may arise from a read error. The chain joins TRBV5-1 to TRBJ1-1, with 8 bases matching TRBD1. This CDR3 has 15 amino acids. Looked up from germline, CDR1 is SGHRS and CDR2 is YFSETQ. Here the CDR3 reads CASRLDGTGATEAFF. CDR3 nucleotides: TGCGCCAGCAGATTGGATGGGACAGGAGCAACTGAAGCTTTCTTT.

This clone appeared many times. The rearrangement links TRBV7-9 to TRBJ2-1; no reliable D call. The CDR3 has 14 amino acids. The V end was cut by 3 bases, the J end by 3 bases, with 9 bases between. The germline V gene has CDR1 SEHNR and CDR2 FQNEAQ (reference sequence). CDR3 bases: TGTGCCAGCAGCTTTTCTCTAAACTACAATGAGCAGTTCTTC. This gives the protein CASSFSLNYNEQFF.

Remarks on this clone: Other DNA sequences in this specimen translate into the identical CDR3. The genes are TRBV6-5 and TRBJ1-1; TRBD1 is a possible D gene (5 bases). Germline CDR1 and CDR2: MNHEY and SVGAGI. CDR3 length: 15 residues. V was pared by 3 bases and J by 0 bases, with 11 bases between. The chain's CDR3 is CASSYGTGLNTEAFF. The DNA for the CDR3 is TGTGCCAGCAGTTATGGGACTGGATTGAACACTGAAGCTTTCTTT.

The rearrangement links TRBV3-1 (or the pseudogene TRBV3-2) to TRBJ2-4; 14 bases agree with TRBD2. V gave up 5 bases and J gave up 3 bases; unmatched junction bases: 12. The germline CDR1 and CDR2 sequences are LGHDT and YNNKEL (reference sequence). There are 19 residues in the CDR3. The CDR3 DNA follows: TGTGCCAGCAGCTATAGACTAGCGGGGGGGCCGGAAAGCAAAAACATTCAGTACTTC. This gives the protein CASSYRLAGGPESKNIQYF.

V gene TRBV10-3 combines with J gene TRBJ1-2; TRBD1 might be the D (5 bases). Per germline, CDR1 ENHRY and CDR2 SYGVKD. The CDR3 contains 13 residues. The V gene lost 3 bases and the J gene lost 7 bases, with 12 bases spanning the gap. This CDR3 is CAISDRAQGGYTF. The CDR3, as DNA: TGTGCCATCAGTGACAGGGCCCAAGGTGGCTACACCTTC.

The chain employs TRBV4-2 and TRBJ1-5; D uncertain. CDR3 length: 13 amino acids. Germline values: CDR1 LGHNA, CDR2 YNFKEQ. V was trimmed by 0 bases and J by 6 bases, leaving 6 bases between them. As DNA, the CDR3 is TGTGCCAGCAGCCAAGAGACGGGTCAGCCCCAGCATTTT. Its protein is CASSQETGQPQHF.